The 8 T cell receptor beta chains below were found in one sample sequenced in a study of cytomegalovirus exposure and HLA in healthy donors. The PCR ran on 60 Vbeta and 13 Jbeta primers. Measured with immunoSEQ multiplex PCR; TCRdb has only the in-frame clones, and not every one. The data show over 150,000 clones, with 75% to 85% seen just once and around 7% held by the top ten. The source material was PBMCs. The receptors come from a male donor in good health and CMV-seropositive.

This sequence joins TRBV9 and TRBJ2-3; 7 bases are a match to TRBD2. CDR1 and CDR2 from the germline V gene are SGDLS and YYNGEE. The CDR3 spans 15 residues. With 4 bases clipped from V and 8 bases from J, the junction kept 13 bases outside the gene matches. This chain's CDR3 is CASSPKQAGDGTQYF. The CDR3 DNA reads TGTGCCAGCAGCCCAAAGCAGGCGGGGGACGGTACGCAGTATTTT.

V and J are TRBV4-1 and TRBJ2-1; tentative D call: TRBD1 (5 bases). The CDR3 extends over 14 amino acids. Trimming left V 2 bases short and J 6 bases short, with 11 bases between. CDR1 MGHRA and CDR2 YSYEKL come from the germline V gene. The CDR3 reads CASSQQGPSNEQFF. Written as DNA, the CDR3 is TGCGCCAGCAGCCAACAGGGTCCTAGCAATGAGCAGTTCTTC.

This rearrangement joins TRBV11-2 to TRBJ1-5; a weak D match, TRBD1 (5 bases). This CDR3 region has 14 residues. Germline CDR1 is SGHAT and CDR2 is FQNNGV. V was shortened by 1 base and J by 5 bases, with 9 bases between the two germline ends. Here the CDR3 reads CASSLAGGDQPQHF. CDR3 sequence (DNA): TGTGCCAGCAGCTTAGCGGGAGGGGATCAGCCCCAGCATTTT.

This clone was recorded only once. The chain is built from TRBV6-1 and TRBJ2-7; 7 positions match TRBD2. Trimming cost V 8 bases and J 6 bases; bases outside gene matches: 10. CDR1 is MNHNS, CDR2 SASEGT, per germline. This CDR3 comprises 13 residues. CDR3 DNA sequence: TGTGCCAGCTCTGGGGGGGAGGGCCGCGAGCAGTACTTC. Translation: CASSGGEGREQYF.

The table lists this clone with a count of one. This rearrangement joins TRBV30 to TRBJ1-2; D is unclear. Germline CDR1 GTSNPN, CDR2 SVGIG (reference sequence). This CDR3 spans 15 amino acids. V was cut by 4 bases and J by 3 bases, with 18 bases left in between. CDR3 nucleotide sequence: TGTGCCTGGATAGGAGCGGGGAGCAGGCACTATGGCTACACCTTC. Translation gives CAWIGAGSRHYGYTF.

The V call is TRBV6-1, the J call TRBJ1-5; D not resolved. Trimming stripped 6 bases from V and 7 bases from J, with 13 bases between. Germline-derived CDR1 and CDR2 are MNHNS and SASEGT. The CDR3 loop spans 13 amino acids. The CDR3 is CASSEGTRQPQHF. CDR3 DNA sequence: TGTGCCAGCAGCGAGGGAACACGGCAGCCCCAGCATTTT.

The chain has TRBV7-2 and TRBJ1-1, with a possible D match to TRBD1 (5 bases). CDR1 is SGHTA, CDR2 FQGNSA, per germline. The CDR3 has 15 amino acids. With 5 bases removed from V and 1 base from J, the gap between germline ends came to 14 bases. CDR3 DNA sequence: TGTGCCAGCAGCGACCCGGGGGGAGCGAACACTGAAGCTTTCTTT. Translation: CASSDPGGANTEAFF.

The rearrangement links TRBV28 to TRBJ1-1; 9 bases are shared with TRBD1. The length of the CDR3 is 14 residues. The ends lost 7 bases at V and 6 bases at J; junction bases unmatched: 9. Germline V gene sequence: CDR1 MDHEN, CDR2 SYDVKM. In DNA form, the CDR3 reads TGTGCCAGCACGTCCGGGACAGGGATACCTGAAGCTTTCTTT. The encoded protein is CASTSGTGIPEAFF.